The source of this TCR beta chain is a study of beta chain features in type 1 diabetes (dated by TCRdb to between 2018 and 2020). Notes on the research overall: Mean age, gender distribution, total cell number and subset yield did not differ between patients and healthy donors. A total of some 100,000,000 sorted cells were examined across all samples, and a strong correlation was observed between cell number per subset and RNA yield. The study compared TCRB repertoires of sorted circulating CD4+ T cell subsets between recently diagnosed type 1 diabetes patients and matched healthy donors. Naive and central memory subsets were obtained from all 30 or so donors, but regulatory and stem cell-like memory subsets were isolated from only 8 patients and roughly eight healthy donors.

General conclusions and limits of the study: Patients with type 1 diabetes made fewer insertions and deleted more nucleotides at VDJ recombination sites, implying thymic rearrangement abnormalities. Naive, central memory and regulatory TCRB repertoires appeared to be more alike among patients than among healthy donors. HLA sub-analyses involved small numbers of individuals, so any influence of HLA type on TCRB rearrangement remained unresolved. Shorter templates might be favored by PCR, yet because patient and control samples were amplified and corrected together, any such skew would affect both groups equally. A moderate but significant shortening of TCRB CDR3 length was observed in type 1 diabetes patients in all four CD4+ subsets. Sequencing cDNA rather than genomic DNA could over-represent highly expressing activated cells, although activation and CD3 levels did not differ between groups.

The High Capacity cDNA Reverse Transcription Kit was used to reverse transcribe all of the isolated RNA, meaning that expressed TCRB transcripts were what got sequenced. Naive, central memory and regulatory T cell samples underwent deep immunoSEQ sequencing, averaging approximately 3.5 million total reads per sample. Sorted cells were lysed in RLT buffer and RNA was extracted with DNase-treated RNeasy Micro or Mini kits, depending on cell number. Each cell subset was processed on its own to prevent cross-contamination, while patient and healthy donor samples were processed together. The immunoSEQ multiplex PCR was used to amplify TCRB sequences from cDNA, yielding 87-bp fragments that span the CDR3 region. Sequencing of the amplicons was performed on the Illumina HiSeq platform. The authors' analysis ran thus. Synthetic template baselines were used to correct PCR bias computationally, reads within Hamming distance 2 were collapsed, and singletons that could not be merged were discarded. By aligning reads against IMGT, V, D and J genes, CDR3 length, and insertions or deletions at six rearrangement sites were assigned. Clonotype counts were normalized to sorted cell number within each subset before computing true diversity and Gini coefficients with the tcR R package. The overlap coefficient, calculated on TCRB nucleotide sequences, was used to quantify repertoire sharing. Out-of-frame TCRB sequences from naive cells were analyzed as a proxy for the pre-selection repertoire. TCRdb retrieved this table from immuneACCESS and kept in-frame rearrangements only. Not all clones are present; in checked studies, unresolved V genes account for under half, and no reason is known for the remainder. Clone size and V and J calls were adopted from that table, with D and trimming inferred from the DNA. The sample table contains 500,000 to 700,000 clones; only one count was recorded for around a sixth of them. 0.07% to 0.095% of the sample is taken by the ten largest.

This clone has a handful of counts. No antigen is known for it. The input lacks base qualities; no much larger clone sits a single base away. Each donor gave one peripheral blood draw, averaging around 0.11 L, which was collected into heparinised tubes. Using a panel that included CD45RO, CCR7, CD25, CD127, CD95 and CD27, naive, central memory, regulatory and stem cell-like memory CD4+ T cells were sorted on a BD FACSAria II. A purity above 95% was achieved for all sorted populations. PBMCs were isolated immediately by Lymphoprep density gradient centrifugation and stained directly without culture. So that batch effects would be minimized, each experiment stained and sorted samples in pairs, pairing one healthy donor with one patient. Based on the germline V gene, the CDR1 and CDR2 sequences are MGHDK and SYGVNS. The CDR3 has 13 amino acids, counting the end cysteine and phenylalanine. The DNA shown is the 39-base CDR3, in frame from base 1. Here V drops 5 bases and J drops 10 bases, and the junction holds 8 bases not matched to any gene.

This receptor chain uses TRBV25-1 and TRBJ2-3; 8 bases in the middle match TRBD1. The receptor's source is a man aged 18 to 29 in good health. Sequenced: naive CD4+ T cells from blood. The sample's cell subset or site label, decoded: true naive CD4+ T cells. DNA sequence: TGTGCCAGCAGTAGATACCGGGACAGGTCGCAGTATTTT. Translated, this is CASSRYRDRSQYF.